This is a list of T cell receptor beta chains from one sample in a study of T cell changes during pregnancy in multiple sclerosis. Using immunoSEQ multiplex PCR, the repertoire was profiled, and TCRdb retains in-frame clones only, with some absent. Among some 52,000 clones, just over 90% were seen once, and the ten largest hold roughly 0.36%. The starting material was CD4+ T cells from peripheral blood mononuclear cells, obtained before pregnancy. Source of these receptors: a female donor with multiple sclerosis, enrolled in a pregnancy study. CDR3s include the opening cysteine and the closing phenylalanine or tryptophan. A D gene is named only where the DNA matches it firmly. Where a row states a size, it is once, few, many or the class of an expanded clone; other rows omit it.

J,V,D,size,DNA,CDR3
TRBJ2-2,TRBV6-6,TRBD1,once,TGTGCCAGCAGCTCTACCGGGACAGGGAGGACCGGGGAGCTGTTTTTT,CASSSTGTGRTGELFF
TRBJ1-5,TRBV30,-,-,TGTGCCTGGAGCCCCCCAGTAAATAGCAATCAGCCCCAGCATTTT,CAWSPPVNSNQPQHF
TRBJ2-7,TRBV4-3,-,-,TGCGCCAGCAGCCAAGACCGCGCCTCCTACGAGCAGTACTTC,CASSQDRASYEQYF
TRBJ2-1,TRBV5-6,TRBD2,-,TGTGCCAGCAGCTGGGGACTAGCGGGCGACACTTCCCATGAGCAGTTCTTC,CASSWGLAGDTSHEQFF
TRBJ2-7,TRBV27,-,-,TGTGCCAGCAGTTTAAGGGGAATCCACTACGAGCAGTACTTC,CASSLRGIHYEQYF
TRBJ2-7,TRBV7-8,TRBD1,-,TGTGCCAGCAGCTTCCCGAGAGACAGGGACGGCGGATACGAGCAGTACTTC,CASSFPRDRDGGYEQYF
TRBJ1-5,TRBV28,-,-,TGTGCCAGCAGTCCCGGGGTCGGTCGGCCCCAGCATTTT,CASSPGVGRPQHF
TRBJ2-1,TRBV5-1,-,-,TGCGCCAGCAGCGCCCCCGGGAGCCCGGAAGAGGAGGTCTTC,CASSAPGSPEEEVF
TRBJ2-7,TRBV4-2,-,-,TGTGCCAGCAGCCAAGAGGTGGGTCGGGGACTGAACCGCGAGCAGTACTTC,CASSQEVGRGLNREQYF
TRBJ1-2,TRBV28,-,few,TGTGCCAGCAGAGCGGGCCTAAACTATGGCTACACCTTC,CASRAGLNYGYTF